The T cell receptor beta chain under discussion was sequenced for a study of T cells in Graves' hyperthyroidism and ophthalmopathy (dated by TCRdb to between 2019 and 2020). A note on the overall study: Peripheral blood samples were taken at initial diagnosis, before any treatment was given. To identify distinguishing TCR V-J signatures, a discovery cohort of 90 to 100 patients was used, comprising 40 to 45 with Graves' ophthalmopathy and under 60 with stable Graves' hyperthyroidism. Whether ophthalmopathy could be predicted prospectively was tested in an independent validation cohort made up of about 20 hyperthyroidism patients plus 17 patients who later progressed to ophthalmopathy. The roughly 94 discovery patients were randomly split 7:3 into training and test sets. Thyroid tissue and blood T-cell repertoires from more than 5 Graves' hyperthyroidism patients were also compared in the study. Following sampling, methimazole starting at 30 mg daily was given to hyperthyroidism patients, and high-dose intravenous methylprednisolone was given to ophthalmopathy patients. The paper describes TCR Vbeta CDR3 sequencing of about 140 peripheral blood samples, made up of 43 ophthalmopathy patients, around 73 hyperthyroidism patients and about 17 progressor patients.

TCR beta CDR3 regions were amplified from RNA transcripts. The first round of RT-PCR for the TCR CDR3 was performed with the HTBI primer set and the Qiagen OneStep RT-PCR kit. A second multiplex PCR round built the libraries, followed by size selection and purification. Sequencing of the libraries was done on an Illumina HiSeq2000 using paired-end 100 bp reads. On the authors' methods: SOAPnuke was used to process the raw data, removing reads that contained adapters or uncalled bases, had a mean Phred below 15, or lacked an exact match to the constant primer or identifier. COPE v1.2.5 was used to merge the high-quality paired reads, and each unique nucleotide sequence was defined as a clonotype. Clonotypes were aligned to IMGT TRBV, TRBD and TRBJ reference segments using MiTCR v1.1. The analysis was restricted to V-J combinations with a frequency above 0.0001, which together covered about 99% of the repertoires. A TCS score was defined as the ratio of F50 (clonal expansion) to E x V (chaos), with BLOSUM62-based TCRdist applied between CDR3 peptides within each V-J. Welch's t-statistics and random forest reduced roughly 500 V-J features to under 15, which were used in a naive Bayes classifier (R e1071). TCRdb passed the public sequencing reads through fastp at Q25 and MiXCR, retaining productive beta sequences. Rows are unified per CDR3 protein, each entry keeping the most common DNA and genes. TCRdb's processing, not the authors', yielded these V and J calls. In all, the sample holds some 320,000 distinct CDR3 sequences, and approximately 13% of those were seen once. The ten biggest clones cover roughly 33% of the sample.

CDR1 is given as MDHEN and CDR2 as SYDVKM, both from the germline V gene. After removal of 5 bases from V and 6 bases from J, the junction retains 7 bases not matched to a gene. The CDR3 holds 14 amino acids from the cysteine to the phenylalanine. Only the CDR3 region is kept as DNA, spanning 42 bases read in frame from base 1. This clonotype was picked up many times. Its antigen target is currently unknown. No base quality information exists; no much larger clone differs at one position. In the ophthalmopathy patients, disease was moderately to severely active, with a Clinical Activity Score of 3 or more, a NOSPECS grade of 4 or more, and a duration of less than 3 months. Exclusion was applied to patients with uncontrolled infections, other autoimmune diseases, pregnancy or lactation. Clinical symptoms, serum thyroxine and TRAb, thyroid ultrasound, and orbital computed tomography formed the basis for the diagnoses. Ficoll-Paque density gradient centrifugation was used to isolate PBMCs from approximately 10 ml of fresh peripheral blood. Trizol reagent was used to extract total RNA, and RNA quality was then checked on an Agilent 2100 Bioanalyzer.

The paper as a whole reports these results and caveats: During validation, the model predicted progression to ophthalmopathy a median of approximately 7 months ahead of onset, with just under 71% sensitivity and roughly 75% specificity. No statistical method was used to fix the sample size in advance, and group allocation was not hidden from the investigators. Ophthalmopathy was separated from stable hyperthyroidism by a 13 V-J signature model, with about 88% sensitivity and 81% to 82% specificity obtained in cross-validation and 80%/75% obtained in testing. Most expanded thyroid clonotypes (frequency above 0.001) were also detected in blood, suggesting blood repertoires may reflect thyroid immune responses.

The material sequenced was blood. This TCR was recovered from a woman between 35 and 50 years old with Graves' ophthalmopathy. The rearrangement combines TRBV28 with TRBJ2-5; the central 9 bases match TRBD1. The DNA reads as follows: TGTGCCAGCAGTCGACTACAGGGGGCGAAGACCCAGTACTTC. Its protein is CASSRLQGAKTQYF.